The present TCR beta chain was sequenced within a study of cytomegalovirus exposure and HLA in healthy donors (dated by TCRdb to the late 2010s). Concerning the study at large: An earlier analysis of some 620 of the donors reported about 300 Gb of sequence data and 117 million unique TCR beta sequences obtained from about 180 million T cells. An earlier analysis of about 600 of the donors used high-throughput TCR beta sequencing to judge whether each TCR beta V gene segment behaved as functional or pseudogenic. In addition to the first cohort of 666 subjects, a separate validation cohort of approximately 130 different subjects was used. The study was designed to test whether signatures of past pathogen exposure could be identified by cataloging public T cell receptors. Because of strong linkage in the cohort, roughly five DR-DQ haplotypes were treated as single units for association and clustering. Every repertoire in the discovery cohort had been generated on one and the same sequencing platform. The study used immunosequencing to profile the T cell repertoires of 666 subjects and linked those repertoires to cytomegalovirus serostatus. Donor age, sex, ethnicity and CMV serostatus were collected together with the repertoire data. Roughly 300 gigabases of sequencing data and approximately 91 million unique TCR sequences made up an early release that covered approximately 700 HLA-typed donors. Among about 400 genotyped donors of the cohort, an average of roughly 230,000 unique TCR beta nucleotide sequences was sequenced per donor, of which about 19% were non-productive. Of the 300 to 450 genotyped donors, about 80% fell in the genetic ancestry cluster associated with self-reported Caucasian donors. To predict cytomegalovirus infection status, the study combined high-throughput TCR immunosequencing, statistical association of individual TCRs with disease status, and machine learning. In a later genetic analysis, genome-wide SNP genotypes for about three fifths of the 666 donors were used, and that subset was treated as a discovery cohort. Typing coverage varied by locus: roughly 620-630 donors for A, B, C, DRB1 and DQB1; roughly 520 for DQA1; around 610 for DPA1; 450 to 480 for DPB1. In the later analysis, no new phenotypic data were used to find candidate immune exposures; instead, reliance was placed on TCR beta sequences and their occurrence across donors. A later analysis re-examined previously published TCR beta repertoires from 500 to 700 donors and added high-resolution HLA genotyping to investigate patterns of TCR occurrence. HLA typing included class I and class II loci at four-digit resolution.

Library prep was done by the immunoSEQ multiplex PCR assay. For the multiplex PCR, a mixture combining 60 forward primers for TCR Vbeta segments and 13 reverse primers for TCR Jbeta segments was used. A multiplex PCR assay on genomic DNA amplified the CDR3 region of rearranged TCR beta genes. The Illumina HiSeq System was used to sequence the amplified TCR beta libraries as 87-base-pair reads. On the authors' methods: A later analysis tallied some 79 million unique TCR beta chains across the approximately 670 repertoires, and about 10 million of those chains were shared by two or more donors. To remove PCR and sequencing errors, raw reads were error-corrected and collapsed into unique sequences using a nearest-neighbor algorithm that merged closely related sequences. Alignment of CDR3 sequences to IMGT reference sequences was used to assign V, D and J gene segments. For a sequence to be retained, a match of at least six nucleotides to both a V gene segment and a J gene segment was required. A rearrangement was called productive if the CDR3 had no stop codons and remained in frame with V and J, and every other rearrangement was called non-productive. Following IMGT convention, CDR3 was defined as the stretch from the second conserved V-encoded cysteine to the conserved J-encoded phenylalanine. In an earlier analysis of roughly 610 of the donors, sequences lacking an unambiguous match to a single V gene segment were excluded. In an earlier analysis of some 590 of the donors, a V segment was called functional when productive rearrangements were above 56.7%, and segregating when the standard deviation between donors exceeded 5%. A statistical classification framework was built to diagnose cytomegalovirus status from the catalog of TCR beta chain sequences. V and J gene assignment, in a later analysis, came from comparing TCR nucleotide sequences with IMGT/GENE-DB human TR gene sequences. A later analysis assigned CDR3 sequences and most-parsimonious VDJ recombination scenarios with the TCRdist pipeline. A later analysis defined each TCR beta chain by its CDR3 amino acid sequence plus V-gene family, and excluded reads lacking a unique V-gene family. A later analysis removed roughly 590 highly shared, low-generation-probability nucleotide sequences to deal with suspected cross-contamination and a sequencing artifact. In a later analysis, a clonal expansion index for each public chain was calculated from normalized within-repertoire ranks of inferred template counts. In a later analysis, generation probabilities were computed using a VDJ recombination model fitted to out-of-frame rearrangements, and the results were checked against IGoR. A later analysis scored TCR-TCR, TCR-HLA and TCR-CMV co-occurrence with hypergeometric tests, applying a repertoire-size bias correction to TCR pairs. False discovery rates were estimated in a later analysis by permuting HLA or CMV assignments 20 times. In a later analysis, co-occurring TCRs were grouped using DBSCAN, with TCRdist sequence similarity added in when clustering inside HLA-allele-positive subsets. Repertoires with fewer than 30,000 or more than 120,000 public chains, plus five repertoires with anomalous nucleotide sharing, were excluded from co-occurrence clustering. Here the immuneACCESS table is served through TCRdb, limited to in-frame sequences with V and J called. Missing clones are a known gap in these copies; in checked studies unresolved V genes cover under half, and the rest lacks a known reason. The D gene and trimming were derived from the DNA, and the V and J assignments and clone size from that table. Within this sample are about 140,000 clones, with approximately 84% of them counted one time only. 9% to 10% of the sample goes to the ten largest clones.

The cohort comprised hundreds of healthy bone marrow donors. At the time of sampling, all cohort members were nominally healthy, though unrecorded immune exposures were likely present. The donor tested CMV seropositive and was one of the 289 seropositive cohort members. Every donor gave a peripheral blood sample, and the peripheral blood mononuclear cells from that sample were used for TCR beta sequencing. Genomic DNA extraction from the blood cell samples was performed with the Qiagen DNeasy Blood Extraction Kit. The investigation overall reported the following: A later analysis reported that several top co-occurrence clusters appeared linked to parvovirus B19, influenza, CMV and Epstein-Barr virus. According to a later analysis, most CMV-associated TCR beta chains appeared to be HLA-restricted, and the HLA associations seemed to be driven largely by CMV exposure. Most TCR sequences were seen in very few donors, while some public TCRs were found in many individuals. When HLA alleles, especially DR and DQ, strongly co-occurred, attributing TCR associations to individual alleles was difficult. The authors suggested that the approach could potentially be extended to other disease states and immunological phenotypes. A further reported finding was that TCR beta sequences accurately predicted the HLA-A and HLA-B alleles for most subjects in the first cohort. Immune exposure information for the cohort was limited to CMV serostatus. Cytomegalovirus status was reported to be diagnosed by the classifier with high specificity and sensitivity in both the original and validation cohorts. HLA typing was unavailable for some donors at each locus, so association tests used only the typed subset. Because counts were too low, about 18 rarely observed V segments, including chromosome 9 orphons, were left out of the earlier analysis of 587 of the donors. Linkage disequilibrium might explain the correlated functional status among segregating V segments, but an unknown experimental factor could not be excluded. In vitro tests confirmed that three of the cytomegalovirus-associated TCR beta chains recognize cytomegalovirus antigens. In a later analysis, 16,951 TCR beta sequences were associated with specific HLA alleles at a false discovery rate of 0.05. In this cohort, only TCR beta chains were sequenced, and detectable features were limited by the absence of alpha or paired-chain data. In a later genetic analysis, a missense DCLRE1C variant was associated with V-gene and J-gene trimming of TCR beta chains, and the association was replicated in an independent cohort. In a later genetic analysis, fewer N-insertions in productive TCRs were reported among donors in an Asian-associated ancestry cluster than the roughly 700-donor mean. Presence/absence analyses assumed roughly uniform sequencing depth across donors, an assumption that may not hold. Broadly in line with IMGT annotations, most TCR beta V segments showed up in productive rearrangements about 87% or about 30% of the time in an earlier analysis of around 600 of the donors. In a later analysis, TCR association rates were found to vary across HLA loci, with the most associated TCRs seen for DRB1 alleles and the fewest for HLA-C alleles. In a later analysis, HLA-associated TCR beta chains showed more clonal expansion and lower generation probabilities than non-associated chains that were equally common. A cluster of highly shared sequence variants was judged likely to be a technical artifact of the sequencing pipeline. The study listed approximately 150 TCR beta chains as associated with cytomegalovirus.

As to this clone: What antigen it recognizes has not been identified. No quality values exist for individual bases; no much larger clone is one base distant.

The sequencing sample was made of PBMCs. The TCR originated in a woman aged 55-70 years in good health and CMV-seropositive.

The CDR3 corresponds to CASSEQTGKNIQYF. The bases are TGTGCCAGCAGTGAACAGACAGGGAAAAACATTCAGTACTTC. The chain uses TRBV2 and TRBJ2-4, and 7 bases in between align with TRBD1. From V the trimming removes 2 bases and from J it removes 4 bases, while the gene matches leave 2 bases of the junction unaccounted for. The CDR3 runs 14 amino acids, cysteine and phenylalanine included. The CDR3 DNA has 42 bases and is translated from base 1. CDR1 and CDR2, looked up from the germline V gene, are SNHLY and FYNNEI.